The 7 T cell receptor beta chains reported below all come from one sample, sequenced in a study of Graves' ophthalmopathy and Graves' hyperthyroidism. As the template, RNA transcripts were used to amplify TCR beta CDR3 regions. Following a first-round RT-PCR that used HTBI primers, a second-round multiplex PCR was carried out. A single record per CDR3 protein comes from TCRdb applying MiXCR to the multiplex PCR reads. Of more than 550,000 distinct CDR3 sequences in the sample, just over 40% were seen once. The sequencing input was peripheral blood. The receptor set was obtained from an adult man with Graves' ophthalmopathy.

V and J are TRBV20-1 and TRBJ2-5; no reliable D call. The CDR3 totals 15 residues. V was shortened by 6 bases and J by 5 bases, with 22 bases between the two germline ends. The germline V gene has CDR1 DFQATT and CDR2 SNEGSKA (reference sequence). The CDR3 bases are TGCAGTGCCAGCAGCCAAACAACCGGCTTTGAGACCCAGTACTTC. Translating it yields CSASSQTTGFETQYF.

This chain joins TRBV9 and TRBJ1-3; D is possibly TRBD1 (5 bases). The CDR3 sequence is 15 residues long. V was pared by 0 bases and J by 8 bases, with 15 bases between. The V gene's germline CDR1 is SGDLS and CDR2 YYNGEE. The CDR3 loop reads CASSVVQGDGYTIYF. CDR3 nucleotide sequence: TGTGCCAGCAGCGTAGTGCAAGGGGATGGCTACACCATATATTTT.

This sequence joins TRBV19 and TRBJ2-2; D may be TRBD1 (6 bases). The germline CDR1 and CDR2 sequences are LNHDA and SQIVND (reference sequence). V lost 3 bases and J 3 bases, leaving 11 bases between the germline ends. The CDR3 sequence is 15 residues long. The CDR3 region has the DNA TGTGCCAGTAGTATTTCACAGGGCTACACCGGGGAGCTGTTTTTT. Its protein is CASSISQGYTGELFF.

The chain links TRBV4-2 to TRBJ1-2; 8 positions agree with TRBD1. CDR3 length: 16 amino acids. V shed 3 bases and J 4 bases; nucleotides not matched to a gene: 10. CDR1 is LGHNA and CDR2 is YNFKEQ in the germline V gene. CDR3 DNA: TGTGCCAGCAGCCAGGCACAGGGGGACACGAGCTATGGCTACACCTTC. Protein product: CASSQAQGDTSYGYTF.

As for this clonotype: One junction end disagrees with the germline gene, perhaps due to a read error. The chain joins TRBV19 to TRBJ1-2, with D maybe TRBD1 (5 bases). CDR1 and CDR2 (germline): LNHDA, SQIVND (reference sequence). This CDR3 spans 11 amino acids. The chain's CDR3 is CVSSPGHGHTF. In DNA, the CDR3 is TGTGTCAGTAGTCCAGGGCATGGCCACACCTTC.

Only a few counts were recorded for this clonotype. This chain links TRBV5-8 with TRBJ1-4; 8 nucleotides line up with TRBD1. J gave up 6 bases and V 4 bases, and 11 bases lay outside the gene matches. CDR1 is SGHTS and CDR2 is YDEGEE in the germline V gene. This CDR3 is built from 16 residues. DNA of the CDR3: TGTGCCAGCAGCATACATACCCAGGGGGCGTATGAAAAACTGTTTTTT. This codes for CASSIHTQGAYEKLFF.

There are many counts of this clonotype. The chain links TRBV5-1 to TRBJ2-7; perhaps TRBD2 as D (6 bases). V lost 0 bases and J lost 5, with 15 bases in between. Germline CDR1 is SGHRS and CDR2 is YFSETQ. The CDR3 runs to 15 residues. CDR3 nucleotide sequence: TGCGCCAGCAGCTTGGGGGCCGGGACTCCGAACGAGCAGTACTTC. Translation: CASSLGAGTPNEQYF.